What follows are 22 T cell receptor beta chains derived from one specimen sequenced in a study of PD-L1 blockade in urothelial cancer. Time point noted: pretreatment peripheral blood. Measured with immunoSEQ multiplex PCR; TCRdb has only the in-frame clones, and not every one. This sample has approximately 86,000 clones, with about 85% found just once. Sequenced here: PBMCs, sampled around atezolizumab (anti-PD-L1) treatment. These receptors originate from a man between 40 and 49 years old with urothelial cancer.

The CDR3 DNA reads TGTGCCAGTAGTATAGCCGGGGGGGGTCAGCCCCAGCATTTT. It translates to CASSIAGGGQPQHF. The chain links TRBV19 to TRBJ1-5, with D tentatively TRBD1 (5 bases). Trimming cost V 1 base and J 6 bases, with 10 bases left between them. The CDR3 has 14 residues. The germline V gene has CDR1 LNHDA and CDR2 SQIVND (reference sequence). Filled out from reference TRBV19 and TRBJ1-5, the complete variable domain reads DGGITQSPKYLFRKEGQNVTLSCEQNLNHDAMYWYRQDPGQGLRLIYYSQIVNDFQKGDIAEGYSVSREKKESFPLTVTSAQKNPTAFYLCASSIAGGGQPQHFGDGTRLSIL.

CDR3 region: CASSLNLANEKLFF. As DNA, the CDR3 is TGTGCCAGCAGCTTAAATTTAGCTAATGAAAAACTGTTTTTT. The genes are TRBV7-8 and TRBJ1-4; no reliable D call. From germline, CDR1 is SGHVS and CDR2 FQNEAQ. This CDR3 region has 14 residues. The germline V and J ends were trimmed by 2 bases and 3 bases, with 7 bases remaining between them.

There are a few counts of this clone. Other DNA sequences in this specimen translate into the identical CDR3. The chain couples TRBV28 to TRBJ2-1; 10 nucleotides agree with TRBD2. J was trimmed by 8 bases and V by 2 bases; bases with no gene match: 6. This CDR3 region has 15 residues. Germline assignment: CDR1 MDHEN and CDR2 SYDVKM. DNA of the CDR3: TGTGCCAGCAGTTTAGGTACTAGCGGGAAAGATGAGCAGTTCTTC. This gives the protein CASSLGTSGKDEQFF. The full variable domain, rest sourced from reference TRBV28 and TRBJ2-1, is DVKVTQSSRYLVKRTGEKVFLECVQDMDHENMFWYRQDPGLGLRLIYFSYDVKMKEKGDIPEGYSVSREKKERFSLILESASTNQTSMYLCASSLGTSGKDEQFFGPGTRLTVL.

The chain links TRBV7-9 to TRBJ1-1; D may be TRBD1 (6 bases). Germline lookup yields CDR1 SEHNR and CDR2 FQNEAQ (reference sequence). V lost 5 bases and J 3 bases, leaving 13 bases between the germline ends. The CDR3 totals 14 residues. The CDR3 DNA follows: TGTGCCAGCAGCCGCAGACAGGTAGACACTGAAGCTTTCTTT. Protein sequence: CASSRRQVDTEAFF.

In this sample, this clone turned up many times. The chain carries TRBV6-6 and TRBJ2-7; D possibly corresponds to TRBD2 (6 bases). The CDR3 covers 14 residues. Germline CDR1 reads MNHNY; CDR2 reads SVGAGI (reference sequence). Trimming cost V 7 bases and J 3 bases, with 16 bases left between them. CDR3 sequence: CASTALGGFYEQYF. The CDR3 DNA is TGTGCCAGCACGGCCCTCGGGGGTTTCTACGAGCAGTACTTC.

The chain employs TRBV7-8 and TRBJ2-6; 11 positions match TRBD2. CDR3 length equals 19 residues. V trimming: 3 bases; J trimming: 1 base; junction bases outside the gene matches: 8. Germline V gene lookup returns CDR1 SGHVS and CDR2 FQNEAQ. CDR3 region: CASSFPLLAGESGANVLTF. For the CDR3, the DNA is TGTGCCAGCAGCTTTCCTCTACTAGCGGGAGAATCTGGGGCCAACGTCCTGACTTTC.

This chain uses TRBV9 with TRBJ1-3; no firm D call. V gave up 0 bases and J gave up 0 bases, with 16 bases separating them. The CDR3 extends over 18 amino acids. Germline loops: CDR1 SGDLS, CDR2 YYNGEE. CDR3 DNA: TGTGCCAGCAGCGTAGATCTCGGGGTGGGTGACTCTGGAAACACCATATATTTT. Translated, it gives CASSVDLGVGDSGNTIYF.

The chain is built from TRBV9 and TRBJ1-3; D gene unclear. This CDR3 spans 13 amino acids. CDR1 and CDR2 from the germline V gene are SGDLS and YYNGEE. The germline V and J ends were trimmed by 4 bases and 0 bases, with 5 bases remaining between them. CDR3 nucleotide sequence: TGTGCCAGCAGCCGGGACTCTGGAAACACCATATATTTT. This codes for CASSRDSGNTIYF.

This clone was observed a handful of times. The chain carries TRBV7-3 and TRBJ1-4, with D unresolved. This CDR3 is built from 13 residues. Germline V gene sequence: CDR1 SGHTA, CDR2 FQGTGA. The V end lost 2 bases, the J end lost 4 bases, and 5 bases lay between the germline ends. CDR3 loop: CASSLGVNEKLFF. CDR3 bases: TGTGCCAGCAGCTTAGGAGTTAATGAAAAACTGTTTTTT.

This clone was counted only a few times. The chain has TRBV6-4 and TRBJ2-1; the match to TRBD1 covers 11 bases. V was pared by 6 bases and J by 3 bases, with 4 bases of the junction left unmatched. This CDR3 is 15 amino acids long. Germline V gives CDR1 MRHNA, CDR2 SNTAGT. CDR3 sequence reads: CASSAGTGGYNEQFF. The CDR3 nucleotides are TGTGCCAGCAGCGCCGGGACAGGGGGCTACAATGAGCAGTTCTTC.

This chain links TRBV7-9 with TRBJ2-7, with TRBD1 identical over 7 bases. CDR3 length: 13 residues. Germline CDR1 and CDR2: SEHNR and FQNEAQ (reference sequence). V lost 5 bases to trimming and J lost 5 bases; unmatched junction nucleotides: 6. CDR3 nucleotide sequence: TGTGCCAGCAGCAACCCACAGGGGAACGAGCAGTACTTC. This encodes CASSNPQGNEQYF.

This chain connects TRBV6-5 to TRBJ2-4; TRBD2 matches 8 bases. With V trimmed by 10 bases and J by 0 bases, 8 bases remained unmatched. Germline V gives CDR1 MNHEY, CDR2 SVGAGI. This CDR3 is built from 15 residues. The CDR3 sequence: CATREGGLAKNIQYF. The CDR3, as DNA: TGTGCCACACGGGAGGGGGGACTAGCCAAAAACATTCAGTACTTC.

V gene TRBV5-1 combines with J gene TRBJ1-3; 7 nucleotides align to TRBD1. With V trimmed by 0 bases and J by 4 bases, 4 bases remained unmatched. Germline V CDR1 and CDR2: SGHRS, YFSETQ. This CDR3 is 15 amino acids long. The CDR3 reads CASSLAGTDGNTIYF. In nucleotides, the CDR3 is TGCGCCAGCAGCTTGGCTGGGACAGACGGAAACACCATATATTTT.

The DNA of the CDR3 is TGTGCCAGCAGTCTTCGGACAGGGAATTTCGAAAAACTGTTTTTT. This translates into CASSLRTGNFEKLFF. The genes are TRBV27 and TRBJ1-4; 8 bases match TRBD1. V lost 5 bases and J lost 8; bases outside the gene matches: 10. The CDR3 runs to 15 residues. CDR1 MNHEY and CDR2 SMNVEV come from the germline V gene (reference sequence).

The rearrangement links TRBV9 to TRBJ2-2, with 7 nucleotides matching TRBD1. V was pared by 4 bases and J by 2 bases, with 2 bases of the junction left unmatched. The germline V gene has CDR1 SGDLS and CDR2 YYNGEE. CDR3 length equals 14 residues. The CDR3 region has the DNA TGTGCCAGCAGCCGGGACAGAAACACCGGGGAGCTGTTTTTT. It translates to CASSRDRNTGELFF. The variable domain in full, with the rest retrieved from reference TRBV9 and TRBJ2-2, is DSGVTQTPKHLITATGQRVTLRCSPRSGDLSVYWYQQSLDQGLQFLIQYYNGEERAKGNILERFSAQQFPDLHSELNLSSLELGDSALYFCASSRDRNTGELFFGEGSRLTVL.

The chain couples TRBV29-1 to TRBJ1-2; unclear D gene. Germline V gene lookup returns CDR1 SQVTM and CDR2 ANQGSEA. V was cut by 4 bases and J by 2 bases, with 5 bases left in between. This CDR3 region has 11 residues. The CDR3 nucleotides are TGCAGCGTTGGGCAGAACTATGGCTACACCTTC. It translates to CSVGQNYGYTF.

The genes are TRBV5-1 and TRBJ2-1; the match to TRBD2 covers 12 bases. Trimming took 5 bases from V and 5 from J; bases not matched to a gene: 14. There are 18 residues in the CDR3. Germline V CDR1 and CDR2: SGHRS, YFSETQ. The CDR3 is CASSFLAGGPPPDNEQFF. The DNA for the CDR3 is TGCGCCAGCAGTTTCCTAGCGGGAGGGCCCCCGCCCGACAATGAGCAGTTCTTC.

The chain links TRBV29-1 to TRBJ2-1; TRBD1 agrees at 10 bases. V lost 5 bases and J lost 4; bases outside the gene matches: 2. This CDR3 has 13 residues. Germline V gene lookup returns CDR1 SQVTM and CDR2 ANQGSEA. The CDR3 DNA is TGCAGCGTTCCGGGACAGGGGTACAATGAGCAGTTCTTC. The encoded protein is CSVPGQGYNEQFF.

This chain joins TRBV7-2 and TRBJ1-1; tentatively, D is TRBD1 (5 bases). Germline V CDR1 and CDR2: SGHTA, FQGNSA. The V gene lost 3 bases and the J gene lost 1 base, with 9 bases spanning the gap. CDR3 size: 14 residues. In nucleotides, the CDR3 is TGTGCCAGCAGCTTTCCAGGGCGGAACACTGAAGCTTTCTTT. Encoded protein: CASSFPGRNTEAFF.

The J gene is TRBJ2-3, the V gene TRBV5-4; possible D gene TRBD2, 5 bases. Looked up from germline, CDR1 is SGHNT and CDR2 is YYREEE (reference sequence). The CDR3 totals 12 residues. Trimming took 0 bases from V and 8 from J, leaving 7 bases between them. CDR3 amino acids: CASSLAEGTQYF. The DNA for the CDR3 is TGTGCCAGCAGCTTGGCCGAGGGTACGCAGTATTTT. The variable domain in full, with the rest retrieved from reference TRBV5-4 and TRBJ2-3, is ETGVTQSPTHLIKTRGQQVTLRCSSQSGHNTVSWYQQALGQGPQFIFQYYREEENGRGNFPPRFSGLQFPNYSSELNVNALELDDSALYLCASSLAEGTQYFGPGTRLTVL.

V and J are TRBV19 and TRBJ2-3; 9 bases agree with TRBD1. The germline gives CDR1 LNHDA, CDR2 SQIVND (reference sequence). Trimming at V came to 6 bases and at J to 2 bases, leaving 6 bases not matched to a gene. This CDR3 has 15 residues. As DNA, the CDR3 is TGTGCCAGTAGCAACAGGGGGCGGGACACAGATACGCAGTATTTT. Encoded protein: CASSNRGRDTDTQYF.

The chain uses TRBV20-1 and TRBJ1-5; a weak D match, TRBD1 (5 bases). V lost 6 bases to trimming and J lost 12 bases, with 12 bases between them. CDR1 and CDR2 (germline): DFQATT, SNEGSKA (reference sequence). The CDR3 length is 10 residues. The CDR3 sequence: CSASRGLQHF. The CDR3 nucleotides are TGCAGTGCCTCGCGGGGACTCCAGCATTTT.